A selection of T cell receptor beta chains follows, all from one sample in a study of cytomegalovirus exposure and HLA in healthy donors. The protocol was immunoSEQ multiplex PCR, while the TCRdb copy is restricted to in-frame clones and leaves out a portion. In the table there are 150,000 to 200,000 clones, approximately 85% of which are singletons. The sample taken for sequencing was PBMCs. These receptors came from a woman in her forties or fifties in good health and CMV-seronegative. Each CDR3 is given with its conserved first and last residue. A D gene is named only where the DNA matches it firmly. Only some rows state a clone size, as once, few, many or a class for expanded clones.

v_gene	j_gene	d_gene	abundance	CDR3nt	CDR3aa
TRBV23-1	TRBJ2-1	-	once	TGCGCCAGCAGTTCCAAATACAATGAGCAGTTCTTC	CASSSKYNEQFF
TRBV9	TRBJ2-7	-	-	TGTGCCAGCAGCGTAGTTCGAGGGAATCCCTACGAGCAGTACTTC	CASSVVRGNPYEQYF
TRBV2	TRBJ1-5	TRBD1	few	TGTGCCAGCAGCCAGGGGGCAGAGCAGCCCCAGCATTTT	CASSQGAEQPQHF
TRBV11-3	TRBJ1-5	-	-	TGTGCCAGCAGCCCCTTGGGGCACATATTCAATCAGCCCCAGCATTTT	CASSPLGHIFNQPQHF
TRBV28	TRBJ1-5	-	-	TGTGCCAGCAGTTTAGACAGGAATCAGCCCCAGCATTTT	CASSLDRNQPQHF
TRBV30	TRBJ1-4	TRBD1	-	TGTGCCTTCCTCCTTCCGGGACAGGGTTCGGAAAAACTGTTTTTT	CAFLLPGQGSEKLFF
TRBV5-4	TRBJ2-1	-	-	TGTGCCAGCAGCTTGGTTGTTATAGGAGACAATGAGCAGTTCTTC	CASSLVVIGDNEQFF
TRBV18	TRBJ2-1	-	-	TGTGCCAGCTCCCCGAAGGGAGTGTACAATGAGCAGTTCTTC	CASSPKGVYNEQFF
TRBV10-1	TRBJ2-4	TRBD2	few	TGCGCCAGCAGTAACGGACTAGCGGGATTAGCCAAAAACATTCAGTACTTC	CASSNGLAGLAKNIQYF
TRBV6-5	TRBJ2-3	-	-	TGTGCCAGCAGCTCCGTCATAAGGGGTACGCAGTATTTT	CASSSVIRGTQYF
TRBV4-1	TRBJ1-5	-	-	TGCGCCAGCAGCCAAGGTCAGGGTTTGAGCAATCAGCCCCAGCATTTT	CASSQGQGLSNQPQHF
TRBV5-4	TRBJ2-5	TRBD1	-	TGTGCCAGCAGCGATAAGGGACAGGCTGCGGAGACCCAGTACTTC	CASSDKGQAAETQYF
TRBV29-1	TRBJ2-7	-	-	TGCAGCGTTGAAGGGGGCACCGATTACGAGCAGTACTTC	CSVEGGTDYEQYF
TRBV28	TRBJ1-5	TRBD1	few	TGTGCCAGCAGAGCCGGGACAGTAAATCAGCCCCAGCATTTT	CASRAGTVNQPQHF
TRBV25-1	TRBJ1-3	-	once	TGTGCCAGCCAGGCCGGGAACGGCATATATTTT	CASQAGNGIYF
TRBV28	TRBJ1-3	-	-	TGTGCCAGCAGTTTAGCAGGATTCGGAAACACCATATATTTT	CASSLAGFGNTIYF
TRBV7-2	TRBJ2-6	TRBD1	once	TGTGCCAGCAGCTTAACAGGGGCTGGGGCCAACGTCCTGACTTTC	CASSLTGAGANVLTF
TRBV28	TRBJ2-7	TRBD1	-	TGTGCCAGCAGTTCTCCTGGGACAGGGGCCGCCTACGAGCAGTACTTC	CASSSPGTGAAYEQYF
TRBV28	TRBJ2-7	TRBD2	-	TGTGCCAGCAGTTTACTAGCGGGAGGATTCTACGAGCAGTACTTC	CASSLLAGGFYEQYF
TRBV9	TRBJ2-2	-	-	TGTGCCAGCAGCGTAGAACAGGGATCCTCCGGGGAGCTGTTTTTT	CASSVEQGSSGELFF
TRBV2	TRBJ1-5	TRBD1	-	TGTGCCATACAGGGGGAAAGCAATCAGCCCCAGCATTTT	CAIQGESNQPQHF
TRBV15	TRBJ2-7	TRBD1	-	TGTGCCACCAGCGCCTCCAGGACAGGGGGCGAATACGAGCAGTACTTC	CATSASRTGGEYEQYF
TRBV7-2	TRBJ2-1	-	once	TGTGCCAGCAGCCCAGAGGGGGATCTTGGGTACAATGAGCAGTTCTTC	CASSPEGDLGYNEQFF
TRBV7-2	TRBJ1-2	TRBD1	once	TGTGCCAGCAGCTTGCAGACAGGGGGCTCGGTGAATGGCTACACCTTC	CASSLQTGGSVNGYTF
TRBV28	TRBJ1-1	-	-	TGTGCCAGCAGTTCCCCGGCTGAAGCTTTCTTT	CASSSPAEAFF
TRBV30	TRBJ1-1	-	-	TGTGCCTGGAGTAGAGCAGGAGGGAACACTGAAGCTTTCTTT	CAWSRAGGNTEAFF
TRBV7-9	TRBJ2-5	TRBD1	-	TGTGCCAGCAGCTTACAGGGGGAAGGGACCCAGTACTTC	CASSLQGEGTQYF
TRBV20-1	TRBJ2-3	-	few	TGCAGTGCTAGGAGGGCGAATACGCAGTATTTT	CSARRANTQYF
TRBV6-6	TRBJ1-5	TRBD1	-	TGTGCCAGCAGCGACAGGGGGCAAAATAGCAATCAGCCCCAGCATTTT	CASSDRGQNSNQPQHF
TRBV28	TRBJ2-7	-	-	TGTGCCAGCCTGGAGGGGGCCTCCTACGAGCAGTACTTC	CASLEGASYEQYF
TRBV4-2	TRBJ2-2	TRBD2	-	TGTGCCAGCAGCCAAAGGGGATATGGCGGGAGCCCCACCGGGGAGCTGTTTTTT	CASSQRGYGGSPTGELFF
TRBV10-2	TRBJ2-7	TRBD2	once	TGCGCCAGCAGTGACTACCCCAGGACTAGCGGGACCCACGAGCAGTACTTC	CASSDYPRTSGTHEQYF
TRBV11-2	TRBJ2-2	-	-	TGTGCCAGCAGCTTAAAACGGACCGGGGAGCTGTTTTTT	CASSLKRTGELFF
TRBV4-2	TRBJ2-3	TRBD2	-	TGTGCCAGCAGCCAGGGGGGACTAGCGGGAGACCCTAGCACAGATACGCAGTATTTT	CASSQGGLAGDPSTDTQYF
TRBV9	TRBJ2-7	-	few	TGTGCCAGCAGCGTAGTGATAGTCTCGCGGGAAGTACCTATTGTCTACGAGCAGTACTTC	CASSVVIVSREVPIVYEQYF
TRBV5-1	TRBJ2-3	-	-	TGCGCCAGCAGGACGGACAAATTGGGCACAGATACGCAGTATTTT	CASRTDKLGTDTQYF
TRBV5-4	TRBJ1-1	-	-	TGTGCCAGCAACCCGGGCGGAAGGGAGACTGAAGCTTTCTTT	CASNPGGRETEAFF
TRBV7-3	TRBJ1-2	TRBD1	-	TGTGCCAGCAGCATTGACAGGGCCTATGGCTACACCTTC	CASSIDRAYGYTF
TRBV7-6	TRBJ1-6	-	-	TGTGCCAGCAGCGCCCTGCTGCGGGACCATTCACCCCTCCACTTT	CASSALLRDHSPLHF
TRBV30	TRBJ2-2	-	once	TGTGCCTGGAGAGATACAGGGACCGGGGAGCTGTTTTTT	CAWRDTGTGELFF
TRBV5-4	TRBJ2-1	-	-	TGTGCCAGCAGCTCGATACAGGTAGTGGCCTACAATGAGCAGTTCTTC	CASSSIQVVAYNEQFF
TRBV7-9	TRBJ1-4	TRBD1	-	TGTGCCAGCAGCCGGACAGGGAGGGGTGAAAAACTGTTTTTT	CASSRTGRGEKLFF
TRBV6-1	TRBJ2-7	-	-	TGTGCCAGCACTCCCGACAGACTAGTCTACGAGCAGTACTTC	CASTPDRLVYEQYF
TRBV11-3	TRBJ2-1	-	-	TGTGCCAGCAGCTTAGGACCGGCTGAGCGAGGGCACTACAATGAGCAGTTCTTC	CASSLGPAERGHYNEQFF
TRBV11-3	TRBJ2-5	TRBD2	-	TGTGCCAGCAGCTCCGGACTAGCGGGGTCCATAGAGACCCAGTACTTC	CASSSGLAGSIETQYF
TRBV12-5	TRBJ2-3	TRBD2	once	TGTGCTAGTGGGACCCTTGCGGGAGGGCTCGATACGCAGTATTTT	CASGTLAGGLDTQYF